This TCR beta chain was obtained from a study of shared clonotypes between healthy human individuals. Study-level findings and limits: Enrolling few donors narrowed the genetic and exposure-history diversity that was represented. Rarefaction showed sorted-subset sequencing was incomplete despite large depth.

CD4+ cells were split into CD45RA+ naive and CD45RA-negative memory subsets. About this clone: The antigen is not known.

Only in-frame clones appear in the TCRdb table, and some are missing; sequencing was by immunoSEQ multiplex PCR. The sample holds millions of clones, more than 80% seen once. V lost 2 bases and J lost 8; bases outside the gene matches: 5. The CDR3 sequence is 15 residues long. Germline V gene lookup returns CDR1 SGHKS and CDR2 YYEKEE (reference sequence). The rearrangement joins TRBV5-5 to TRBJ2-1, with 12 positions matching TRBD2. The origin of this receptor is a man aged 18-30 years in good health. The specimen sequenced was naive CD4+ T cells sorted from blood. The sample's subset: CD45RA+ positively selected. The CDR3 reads CASSFASGGADEQFF. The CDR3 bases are TGTGCCAGCAGCTTCGCTAGCGGGGGGGCTGATGAGCAGTTCTTC. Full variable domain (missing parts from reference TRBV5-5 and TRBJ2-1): DAGVTQSPTHLIKTRGQQVTLRCSPISGHKSVSWYQQVLGQGPQFIFQYYEKEERGRGNFPDRFSARQFPNYSSELNVNALLLGDSALYLCASSFASGGADEQFFGPGTRLTVL.